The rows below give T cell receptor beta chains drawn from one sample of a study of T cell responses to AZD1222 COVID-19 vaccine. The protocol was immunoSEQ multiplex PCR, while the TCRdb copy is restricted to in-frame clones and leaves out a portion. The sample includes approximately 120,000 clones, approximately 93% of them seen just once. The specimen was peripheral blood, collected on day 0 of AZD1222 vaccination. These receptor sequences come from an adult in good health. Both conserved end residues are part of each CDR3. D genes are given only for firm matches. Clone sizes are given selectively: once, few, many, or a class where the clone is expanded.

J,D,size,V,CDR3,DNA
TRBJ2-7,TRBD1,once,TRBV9,CASSGPGQGVHEQYF,TGTGCCAGCAGCGGGCCGGGACAGGGGGTCCACGAGCAGTACTTC
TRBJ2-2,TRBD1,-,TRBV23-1,CASRASGQGRWLFF,TGCGCCAGCCGGGCTTCGGGACAGGGCCGGTGGCTGTTTTTT
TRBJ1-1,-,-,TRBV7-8,CASSLVAVMNTEAFF,TGTGCCAGCAGCTTAGTTGCAGTCATGAACACTGAAGCTTTCTTT
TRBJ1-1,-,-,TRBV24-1,CATTSSVNTEAFF,TGTGCCACCACTAGCAGCGTAAACACTGAAGCTTTCTTT
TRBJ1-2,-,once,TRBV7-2,CASSPQGAGDGYTF,TGTGCCAGCAGCCCCCAAGGGGCGGGAGATGGCTACACCTTC
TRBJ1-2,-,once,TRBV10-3,CAISENPDYGYTF,TGTGCCATCAGTGAGAACCCAGACTATGGCTACACCTTC
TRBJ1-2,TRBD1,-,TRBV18,CASSPPGQGVNYGYTF,TGTGCCAGCTCACCACCAGGACAGGGTGTCAACTATGGCTACACCTTC
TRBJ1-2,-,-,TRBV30,CAWSVGQVSNYGYTF,TGTGCCTGGAGTGTCGGACAAGTCTCTAACTATGGCTACACCTTC
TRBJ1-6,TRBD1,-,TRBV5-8,CASHRGTANSPLHF,TGTGCCAGCCACCGGGGGACAGCCAATTCACCCCTCCACTTT
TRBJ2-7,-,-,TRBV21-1,CASSTSHGGHGSSYEQYF,TGTGCCAGCAGCACCTCCCACGGAGGGCACGGGAGCTCCTACGAGCAGTACTTC
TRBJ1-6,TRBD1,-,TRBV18,CASSPSTGTGGSPLHF,TGTGCCAGCTCACCGTCGACCGGGACAGGCGGATCACCCCTCCACTTT
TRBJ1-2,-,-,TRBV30,CAWSVLARPRDYGYTF,TGTGCCTGGAGTGTATTAGCCCGCCCACGAGACTATGGCTACACCTTC
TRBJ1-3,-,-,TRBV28,CASHAAGVPGNTIYF,TGTGCCAGCCACGCTGCGGGAGTTCCTGGAAACACCATATATTTT
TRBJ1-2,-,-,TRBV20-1,CSAHGDGYTF,TGCAGTGCTCACGGGGATGGCTACACCTTC
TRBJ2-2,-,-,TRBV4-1,CASSHASGHTGKVTGELFF,TGCGCCAGCAGCCACGCATCCGGACATACCGGGAAGGTCACCGGGGAGCTGTTTTTT
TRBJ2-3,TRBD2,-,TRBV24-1,CATSDLRGGTDTQYF,TGTGCCACCAGTGATTTACGGGGGGGCACAGATACGCAGTATTTT
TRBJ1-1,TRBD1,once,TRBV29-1,CSVGGQGNTEAFF,TGCAGCGTCGGTGGACAGGGGAACACTGAAGCTTTCTTT
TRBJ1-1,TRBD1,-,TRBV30,CAWTLTGGPNTEAFF,TGTGCCTGGACCTTGACAGGGGGGCCTAACACTGAAGCTTTCTTT
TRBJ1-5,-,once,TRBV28,CASLSTVRNQPQHF,TGTGCCAGCTTGAGCACAGTCCGGAATCAGCCCCAGCATTTT
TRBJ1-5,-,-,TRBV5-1,CASSLAHRISNQPQHF,TGCGCCAGCAGCTTGGCCCACAGGATTAGCAATCAGCCCCAGCATTTT
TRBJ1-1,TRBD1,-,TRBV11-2,CASSFIQGARGTEAFF,TGTGCCAGCAGCTTTATCCAGGGGGCACGAGGTACTGAAGCTTTCTTT
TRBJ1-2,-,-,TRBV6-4,CASSSTANYGYTF,TGTGCCAGCAGCTCGACAGCGAACTATGGCTACACCTTC
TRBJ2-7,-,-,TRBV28,CASRFNYEQYF,TGTGCCAGCAGGTTCAACTACGAGCAGTACTTC
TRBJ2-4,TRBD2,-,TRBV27,CASSPLGLAGGHNIQYF,TGTGCCAGCAGTCCCCTCGGACTAGCGGGGGGGCACAACATTCAGTACTTC
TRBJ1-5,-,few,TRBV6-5,CASSYSGYNQPQHF,TGTGCCAGCAGTTACTCGGGTTACAATCAGCCCCAGCATTTT
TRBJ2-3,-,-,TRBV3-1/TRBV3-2,CASSLLGAVPSTDTQYF,TGTGCCAGCAGCCTCCTGGGGGCTGTTCCTAGCACAGATACGCAGTATTTT
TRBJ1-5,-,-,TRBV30,CAWSVTGKQPQHF,TGTGCCTGGAGTGTAACGGGGAAACAGCCCCAGCATTTT
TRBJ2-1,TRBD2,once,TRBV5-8,CASSSPQVAGGYNEQFF,TGTGCCAGCAGCAGCCCTCAAGTAGCGGGGGGGTACAATGAGCAGTTCTTC
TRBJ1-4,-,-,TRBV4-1,CASSQGFAREKLFF,TGCGCCAGCAGCCAAGGATTCGCGCGGGAAAAACTGTTTTTT
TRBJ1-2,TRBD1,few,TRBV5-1,CASSFDRVGGYTF,TGCGCCAGCAGCTTTGACAGGGTTGGGGGCTACACCTTC
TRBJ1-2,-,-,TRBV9,CASSVEGRNYGYTF,TGTGCCAGCAGCGTAGAGGGAAGGAACTATGGCTACACCTTC
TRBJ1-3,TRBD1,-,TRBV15,CATSSGRTGGNTIYF,TGTGCCACCAGCAGCGGACGGACAGGAGGAAACACCATATATTTT
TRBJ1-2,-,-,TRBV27,CASSLRPVGYGYTF,TGTGCCAGCAGTTTACGCCCAGTAGGCTATGGCTACACCTTC
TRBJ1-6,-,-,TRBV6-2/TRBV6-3,CASSYGGRDSSYNSPLHF,TGTGCCAGCAGTTACGGCGGCAGGGATAGCTCCTATAATTCACCCCTCCACTTT
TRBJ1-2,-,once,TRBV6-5,CASHGGEGNYGYTF,TGTGCCAGTCATGGGGGGGAAGGGAACTATGGCTACACCTTC
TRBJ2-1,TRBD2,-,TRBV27,CASSLRGAGGYFNEQFF,TGTGCCAGCAGTCTTCGAGGAGCGGGGGGTTATTTCAATGAGCAGTTCTTC
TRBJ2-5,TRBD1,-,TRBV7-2,CASSAHRGQETQYF,TGTGCCAGCAGCGCCCACAGGGGGCAAGAGACCCAGTACTTC
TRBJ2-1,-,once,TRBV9,CASSVSWDNEQFF,TGTGCCAGCAGCGTTTCGTGGGACAATGAGCAGTTCTTC
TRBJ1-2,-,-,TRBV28,CASSLKAVNRRGYTF,TGTGCCAGCAGTTTAAAGGCAGTCAATCGACGGGGCTACACCTTC
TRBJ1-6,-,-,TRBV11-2,CASRPGRNSPLHF,TGTGCCAGCAGACCGGGGCGTAATTCACCCCTCCACTTT
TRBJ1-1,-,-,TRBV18,CASSPQAGVPQAFF,TGTGCCAGCTCGCCCCAAGCGGGGGTTCCCCAAGCTTTCTTT